The 20 T cell receptor beta chains presented below share a single source sample, sequenced in a study of cytomegalovirus exposure and HLA in healthy donors. PCR involved 60 Vbeta and 13 Jbeta primers. Sequenced by immunoSEQ multiplex PCR; TCRdb stores in-frame clones only, minus some. The repertoire holds around 200,000 clones, with 75% to 90% as singletons. The specimen was PBMCs. The receptors were gathered from a boy younger than 18 in good health and CMV-seronegative.

The chain combines TRBV5-4 with TRBJ2-3, with D maybe TRBD1 (6 bases). The V and J ends lost 4 bases and 2 bases respectively, with 14 bases between them. The CDR3 consists of 15 residues. Germline V gives CDR1 SGHNT, CDR2 YYREEE (reference sequence). CDR3 in amino acids: CASSPGQTYTDTQYF. Here the CDR3 DNA reads TGTGCCAGCAGCCCCGGACAGACTTACACAGATACGCAGTATTTT.

The chain employs TRBV11-2 and TRBJ2-7; the D gene is possibly TRBD2 (6 bases). Per the germline V gene, CDR1 is SGHAT and CDR2 is FQNNGV. This CDR3 region has 13 residues. V lost 5 bases and J lost 2, with 10 bases in between. CDR3 protein: CASSPRGPYEQYF. CDR3 in DNA: TGTGCCAGCAGCCCGCGGGGTCCCTACGAGCAGTACTTC.

In its sample, this clone was seen once. The chain is built from TRBV19 and TRBJ1-5, with D maybe TRBD1 (6 bases). Trimming took off 4 bases at V and 1 base at J, with 11 bases between the two ends. The CDR3 loop spans 15 amino acids. Germline V gene sequence: CDR1 LNHDA, CDR2 SQIVND (reference sequence). DNA of the CDR3: TGTGCCAGTAGTACAGGGGCAGGAAGCAATCAGCCCCAGCATTTT. It encodes CASSTGAGSNQPQHF.

The chain links TRBV7-8 to TRBJ1-1; TRBD1 is a possible D gene (5 bases). Germline V gene data show CDR1 as SGHVS and CDR2 as FQNEAQ. The CDR3 consists of 17 residues. Trimming cost V 0 bases and J 0 bases, with 14 bases left between them. The CDR3 reads CASSLASQGPLNTEAFF. The DNA of the CDR3 is TGTGCCAGCAGCTTAGCCTCCCAGGGCCCACTGAACACTGAAGCTTTCTTT.

This clone was seen just once. This chain connects TRBV27 to TRBJ1-1, with D possibly being TRBD1 (5 bases). The germline V gene encodes CDR1 MNHEY and CDR2 SMNVEV (reference sequence). This CDR3 spans 14 amino acids. The V gene lost 6 bases and the J gene lost 4 bases, with 15 bases spanning the gap. CDR3 protein: CASRPGSGATEAFF. CDR3 in DNA: TGTGCCAGCAGGCCAGGGTCTGGGGCCACTGAAGCTTTCTTT.

The chain recombines TRBV30 with TRBJ2-2; 9 nucleotides line up with TRBD2. V gave up 1 base and J gave up 8 bases; unmatched junction bases: 14. Germline assignment: CDR1 GTSNPN and CDR2 SVGIG (reference sequence). CDR3 size: 17 residues. In nucleotides, the CDR3 is TGTGCCTGGAGTGGGGAAAGGAGCGGGGGGCCCTTGGGGGAGCTGTTTTTT. The encoded protein is CAWSGERSGGPLGELFF.

The chain couples TRBV29-1 to TRBJ2-7, with D possibly TRBD1 on 5 matching bases. V was cut by 1 base and J by 2 bases, with 12 bases left in between. This CDR3 contains 14 residues. Germline V lookup: CDR1 SQVTM, CDR2 ANQGSEA. CDR3 coding DNA: TGCAGCGTTGAAGTGCAGGGCCTCACCTACGAGCAGTACTTC. It encodes CSVEVQGLTYEQYF.

The chain employs TRBV7-2 and TRBJ1-1; 10 bases are a match to TRBD1. Losses at the gene ends were 0 bases for V and 10 bases for J; bases not matched to a gene: 11. Germline V lookup: CDR1 SGHTA, CDR2 FQGNSA. This CDR3 has 16 residues. CDR3 DNA: TGTGCCAGCAGCTTAGCCCCGGGACAGGGGTTCCGTGGAGCTTTCTTT. It is translated as CASSLAPGQGFRGAFF.

CDR3 residues: CASSEAIQGNTEAFF. CDR3 nucleotide sequence: TGTGCCAGCAGTGAAGCCATACAGGGAAACACTGAAGCTTTCTTT. The chain links TRBV2 to TRBJ1-1; maybe TRBD1 (6 bases). The CDR3 loop spans 15 amino acids. V shed 0 bases and J shed 2 bases, with 10 bases lying between them. The germline CDR1 and CDR2 sequences are SNHLY and FYNNEI. Supplemented by reference TRBV2 and TRBJ1-1, the full variable domain reads EPEVTQTPSHQVTQMGQEVILRCVPISNHLYFYWYRQILGQKVEFLVSFYNNEISEKSEIFDDQFSVERPDGSNFTLKIRSTKLEDSAMYFCASSEAIQGNTEAFFGQGTRLTVV.

The genes are TRBV4-3 and TRBJ2-3; 13 bases match TRBD2. CDR1 LGHNA and CDR2 YSLEER come from the germline V gene. Trimming cost V 3 bases and J 4 bases; bases outside gene matches: 4. CDR3 size: 16 residues. Here the CDR3 reads CASSQGLAGPADTQYF. In nucleotides, the CDR3 is TGCGCCAGCAGCCAGGGACTAGCGGGACCGGCAGATACGCAGTATTTT.

The chain joins TRBV27 to TRBJ1-1; possible D gene TRBD1, 5 bases. This CDR3 is built from 14 residues. Trimming took 2 bases from V and 1 from J, leaving 8 bases between them. The germline gives CDR1 MNHEY, CDR2 SMNVEV (reference sequence). CDR3 sequence: CASSLVGGNTEAFF. The CDR3 coding sequence is TGTGCCAGCAGTTTAGTCGGGGGGAACACTGAAGCTTTCTTT.

This clone was seen a few times. The chain employs TRBV19 and TRBJ1-2; 9 nucleotides match TRBD1. This CDR3 spans 15 amino acids. CDR1 is LNHDA, CDR2 SQIVND, per germline (reference sequence). After removal of 6 bases from V and 3 bases from J, the junction contained 8 bases not matched to a gene. CDR3 protein: CASSPGTGFDYGYTF. For the CDR3, the DNA is TGTGCCAGTAGCCCCGGGACAGGGTTCGACTATGGCTACACCTTC.

J is TRBJ1-4 and V is TRBV11-2, with TRBD1 identical over 9 bases. V lost 3 bases to trimming and J lost 7 bases; unmatched junction nucleotides: 6. Germline lookup yields CDR1 SGHAT and CDR2 FQNNGV. This CDR3 region has 15 residues. The CDR3 sequence is CASSFGTGMGEKLFF. The CDR3 bases are TGTGCCAGCAGCTTCGGGACAGGGATGGGTGAAAAACTGTTTTTT.

This chain joins TRBV9 and TRBJ2-3; the match to TRBD2 covers 8 bases. From germline, CDR1 is SGDLS and CDR2 YYNGEE. The CDR3 runs to 15 residues. Trimming took 3 bases from V and 5 from J; bases not matched to a gene: 8. The chain's CDR3 is CASSETGTRVDTQYF. The CDR3 coding sequence is TGTGCCAGCAGCGAAACCGGGACTAGGGTAGATACGCAGTATTTT.

The V gene is TRBV30, the J gene TRBJ1-5; 9 nucleotides match TRBD1. The CDR3 consists of 15 residues. V shed 3 bases and J 2 bases; nucleotides not matched to a gene: 5. Germline values: CDR1 GTSNPN, CDR2 SVGIG (reference sequence). The CDR3 coding sequence is TGTGCCTGGAGCGCGGACAGGGGTGGCAATCAGCCCCAGCATTTT. It encodes CAWSADRGGNQPQHF.

This clone was counted a single time. This chain uses TRBV28 with TRBJ1-5, with 7 positions matching TRBD1. CDR3 size: 14 residues. CDR1 MDHEN and CDR2 SYDVKM come from the germline V gene. The ends lost 7 bases at V and 1 base at J; junction bases unmatched: 4. The DNA of the CDR3 is TGTGCCAGCATTAGGACAGGAAGCAATCAGCCCCAGCATTTT. Translating it yields CASIRTGSNQPQHF.

This clone was recorded once. This rearrangement joins TRBV11-2 to TRBJ2-2; 10 bases match TRBD1. After removal of 4 bases from V and 4 bases from J, the junction contained 6 bases not matched to a gene. The CDR3 totals 16 residues. Germline V lookup: CDR1 SGHAT, CDR2 FQNNGV. The CDR3 region is CASSYSGTGATGELFF. In DNA form, the CDR3 reads TGTGCCAGCAGCTACTCCGGGACAGGGGCCACCGGGGAGCTGTTTTTT.

The V and J genes are TRBV7-3 and TRBJ2-2, with unresolved D. CDR3 length equals 17 residues. Germline V lookup: CDR1 SGHTA, CDR2 FQGTGA. V was trimmed by 4 bases and J by 0 bases, leaving 15 bases between them. The CDR3 sequence is CASSSPGRSANTGELFF. CDR3 nucleotides: TGTGCCAGCAGCTCCCCTGGCCGCTCCGCGAACACCGGGGAGCTGTTTTTT.

The V gene is TRBV6-5, the J gene TRBJ1-1; 8 nucleotides align to TRBD1. Losses at the gene ends were 0 bases for V and 5 bases for J; bases not matched to a gene: 5. The germline V gene encodes CDR1 MNHEY and CDR2 SVGAGI. This CDR3 has 15 residues. CDR3 sequence reads: CASSYSPTGETEAFF. CDR3 in DNA: TGTGCCAGCAGTTACTCCCCGACAGGGGAAACTGAAGCTTTCTTT.

This rearrangement joins TRBV6-5 to TRBJ1-1; D is uncertain. Germline V gene sequence: CDR1 MNHEY, CDR2 SVGAGI. V shed 5 bases and J shed 0 bases, with 7 bases lying between them. The CDR3 is made up of 13 amino acids. The CDR3 here is CASSRTLNTEAFF. CDR3 nucleotides: TGTGCCAGCAGTAGGACTCTGAACACTGAAGCTTTCTTT.